This T cell receptor (beta chain) was recovered during a study of blood T cells in healthy people across ages (dated by TCRdb to the mid-2010s). At the level of the whole study: In model experiments, roughly one uniquely barcoded TCR beta cDNA molecule per two T cells was captured by template switching. Using the same blood draw, the study looked at two additional independent replicas of 1 million unique cDNA reads for two donors, one aged 18 to 30 and the other aged 80 or older. The donors were split into four age groups: young (average around 17 years), middle-aged (around 40), aged (about 56) and long-lived (approximately 89). To avoid experimental bias, donors of different ages were distributed randomly across sequencing lanes. Age-related changes in TCR beta repertoire diversity were measured in the study by deep sequencing normalized with unique cDNA molecular identifiers. The research as a whole found: Since profiling was done on bulk unsorted PBMCs, naive and antigen-experienced compartments could not be conclusively compared. Total diversity estimates from one million sequenced T cells were considered lower bounds and underestimates. The long-lived group showed more naive CD4+ T cells, fewer expanded clones and increased TCR diversity than the aged group, suggesting age selection. The percentage of naive T cells measured by flow cytometry correlated strongly with observed TCR beta diversity. Observed TCR beta diversity per million T cells fell roughly linearly with age, and a significant reduction was already apparent by age approximately 40. The CMV infection status of donors was not known, potentially confounding age-related changes in expanded clonotypes.

This clonotype occurred many times. The clone's antigen remains unknown. Base-call qualities are not available, and no considerably larger clone is one nucleotide away. Sequences MNHNY (CDR1) and SVGAGI (CDR2) are obtained from the germline V gene (reference sequence). The CDR3 runs 11 amino acids, cysteine and phenylalanine included. The DNA shown is the 33-base CDR3, in frame from base 1. The V and J ends are trimmed by 5 bases and 5 bases, leaving 5 bases between them. Donors were 40 or so systemically healthy Caucasian individuals from Russia aged roughly 6 to 90 years. Each donor gave roughly 9 milliliters of peripheral blood, drawn into EDTA-treated Vacutainer tubes. Ficoll-Paque density-gradient centrifugation was used to isolate PBMCs, with at least 6 million per sample. Total RNA was extracted from PBMCs with Trizol reagent, with at least 6 micrograms obtained per sample. Naive CD45RAhigh/CD27high T cell percentages were measured by flow cytometry on a PBMC aliquot from every donor.

The method was 5' RACE. Sequencer: Illumina HiSeq 2500. A second roughly 7 to 11 cycle PCR used a sample-barcoded 5' primer and a J-beta primer mix. A template-switch 5' adaptor carrying 12 random nucleotides introduced a unique molecular identifier onto each TCR beta cDNA molecule. At least 3 million CDR3-containing paired-end reads were obtained from each sample. First-strand cDNA was synthesized from all RNA with the Mint cDNA synthesis kit, primed by a TRBC-specific oligonucleotide. All cDNA was treated with uracil-DNA glycosylase and then went through a first 18-cycle PCR with the universal primers M1SS and BC2_uni_R. The paper's data handling went like this. Each sample was normalized by randomly selecting 1 million high-quality reads, each carrying a distinct molecular identifier. Reads sharing molecular identifiers were discarded rather than binned into consensus sequences. MiTCR, run with a Q25 quality threshold and the strictest error-elimination algorithm, handled CDR3 identification, clonotype clustering and error correction. A nonparametric unseen species model with Euler transformation was used to estimate lower-bound total TCR beta diversity. TCRdb trimmed public reads at Q25 via fastp, called clones via MiXCR and kept in-frame beta chains. Here each entry gathers all rows of one CDR3 protein and keeps the most common genes and DNA. These V and J calls derive from TCRdb rather than the authors' analysis. The sample has around 580,000 distinct CDR3 sequences on record, roughly 48% of them singletons. The ten largest clones capture around 23% of the sample.

This sequence was found in a man older than 75 in good health. This chain joins TRBV6-6 to TRBJ2-3; no D gene call is confident. What was sequenced was blood. The CDR3 region reads CASSRQDTQYF. The DNA reads TGTGCCAGCAGTCGACAAGATACGCAGTATTTT.